The 21 T cell receptor beta chains given below trace back to one sample, sequenced in a study of blood T cell repertoires in COVID-19. Repertoires were generated with immunoSEQ multiplex PCR, while TCRdb's copy carries only in-frame clones and drops some. The repertoire holds 45,000 to 70,000 clones, with roughly 89% as singletons. The sequenced sample was peripheral blood. These receptors originate from a woman in her fifties or sixties with COVID-19, enrolled during active disease.

This clone counts as medium-sized. The V gene is TRBV10-2, the J gene TRBJ1-1; D is possibly TRBD1 (6 bases). There are 15 residues in the CDR3. Trimming shortened V by 2 bases and J by 3 bases, and 13 bases separated the two germline ends. Germline lookup yields CDR1 WSHSY and CDR2 SAAADI. This CDR3 reads CASSELAGADTEAFF. The CDR3 bases are TGCGCCAGCAGTGAGCTGGCAGGGGCAGACACTGAAGCTTTCTTT.

This chain joins TRBV2 and TRBJ2-7; the D gene is possibly TRBD1 (6 bases). V dropped 4 bases and J dropped 7 bases, with 8 bases sitting between them. This CDR3 has 11 amino acids. Per germline, CDR1 SNHLY and CDR2 FYNNEI. The chain's CDR3 is CASSGGGEQYF. CDR3 DNA: TGTGCCAGCAGTGGAGGGGGTGAGCAGTACTTC.

The chain recombines TRBV10-1 with TRBJ1-4; D perhaps matches TRBD1 (5 bases). With 3 bases removed from V and 5 bases from J, the gap between germline ends came to 16 bases. The CDR3 has 16 residues. Germline V gene lookup returns CDR1 WNHNN and CDR2 SYGVQD (reference sequence). This CDR3 is CASSEGRGPKNEKLFF. The CDR3, as DNA: TGCGCCAGCAGTGAAGGGAGGGGCCCCAAGAATGAAAAACTGTTTTTT.

J is TRBJ1-1 and V is TRBV21-1; the table's D call, TRBD1, was not checked against the DNA. TRBV21-1 represents a pseudogene. CDR3 length equals 15 residues. CDR3 in amino acids: CASSKAGGGIGEAFF. The CDR3 coding sequence is TGTGCCAGCAGCAAAGCGGGTGGGGGCATCGGTGAAGCTTTCTTT.

V is TRBV3-1 (or the pseudogene TRBV3-2) and J is TRBJ2-1, with 11 nucleotides matching TRBD2. V was clipped by 0 bases and J by 2 bases; unmatched bases: 9. The CDR3 covers 19 residues. Germline lookup yields CDR1 LGHDT and CDR2 YNNKEL (reference sequence). This CDR3 is CASSQDPVASGRTYNEQFF. CDR3 DNA: TGTGCCAGCAGCCAAGATCCCGTGGCTAGCGGGAGGACCTACAATGAGCAGTTCTTC.

The chain has TRBV19 and TRBJ2-2; 8 bases agree with TRBD2. The V gene end was trimmed by 4 bases and the J gene end by 7 bases; junction bases not matched to a gene: 11. CDR1 and CDR2 (germline): LNHDA, SQIVND (reference sequence). The CDR3 is 16 residues long. CDR3: CASSRKPGLDIGELFF. The DNA of the CDR3 is TGTGCCAGTAGTAGAAAACCGGGACTAGATATCGGGGAGCTGTTTTTT. Full variable domain (remainder filled in from reference TRBV19 and TRBJ2-2): DGGITQSPKYLFRKEGQNVTLSCEQNLNHDAMYWYRQDPGQGLRLIYYSQIVNDFQKGDIAEGYSVSREKKESFPLTVTSAQKNPTAFYLCASSRKPGLDIGELFFGEGSRLTVL.

This sequence joins TRBV5-6 and TRBJ1-2; 7 bases agree with TRBD1. This CDR3 has 14 amino acids. CDR1 is SGHDT, CDR2 YYEEEE, per germline. The trim removed 4 bases at V and 2 bases at J, leaving 5 bases unmatched. This CDR3 reads CASSLVTGNYGYTF. CDR3 bases: TGTGCCAGCAGCCTGGTGACAGGGAACTATGGCTACACCTTC.

The gene calls are TRBV19 and TRBJ1-5; D possibly corresponds to TRBD1 (6 bases). The length of the CDR3 is 17 residues. Trimming cost V 5 bases and J 0 bases, with 17 bases left between them. Germline CDR1 reads LNHDA; CDR2 reads SQIVND (reference sequence). CDR3 nucleotide sequence: TGTGCCAGTAGTTCCCGGCAGGGGACCCTTAGCAATCAGCCCCAGCATTTT. This codes for CASSSRQGTLSNQPQHF.

This chain uses TRBV5-4 with TRBJ1-2; D is uncertain. The CDR3 extends over 15 amino acids. Germline CDR1 reads SGHNT; CDR2 reads YYREEE (reference sequence). The ends were cut back, 0 bases at V and 4 bases at J, with 13 bases in the middle. The CDR3: CASSLVGGTPYGYTF. CDR3 bases: TGTGCCAGCAGCTTGGTCGGCGGAACCCCCTATGGCTACACCTTC.

V usage is TRBV5-1 and J usage is TRBJ1-1, with no clear D. CDR1 is SGHRS and CDR2 is YFSETQ in the germline V gene. This CDR3 has 13 amino acids. Trimming left V 4 bases short and J 10 bases short, with 17 bases between. The CDR3 region is CASSLDLRLAAFF. CDR3 sequence (DNA): TGCGCCAGCAGCCTTGATCTTAGACTTGCAGCTTTCTTT.

The chain carries TRBV9 and TRBJ2-1; 9 bases match TRBD2. The CDR3 runs to 15 residues. Germline V gene lookup returns CDR1 SGDLS and CDR2 YYNGEE. Trimming removed 3 bases from V and 5 bases from J; junction bases left unmatched: 6. The CDR3 spells CASSEAAGGNNEQFF. DNA of the CDR3: TGTGCCAGCAGCGAAGCAGCGGGAGGAAACAATGAGCAGTTCTTC.

This rearrangement joins TRBV28 to TRBJ2-5; D is ambiguous. CDR3 size: 13 residues. The V and J ends lost 6 bases and 7 bases respectively, with 15 bases between them. The germline CDR1 and CDR2 sequences are MDHEN and SYDVKM. CDR3 protein: CASSRKARRTQYF. The CDR3 DNA reads TGTGCCAGCAGCCGCAAGGCGAGGAGGACCCAGTACTTC.

The chain recombines TRBV6-7 with TRBJ1-5, with TRBD1 identical over 8 bases. TRBV6-7 is an ORF; its function is uncertain. V lost 5 bases, J lost 6 bases, and 6 bases stayed unmatched. The CDR3 sequence is 14 residues long. CDR3 DNA: TGTGCCAGCAGTCAGGGGGCGGCTGCTCAGCCCCAGCATTTT. Protein: CASSQGAAAQPQHF.

The chain joins TRBV7-3 to TRBJ2-1; no clear D gene. From germline, CDR1 is SGHTA and CDR2 FQGTGA. Trimming shortened V by 5 bases and J by 5 bases, and 10 bases separated the two germline ends. This CDR3 contains 13 residues. The DNA of the CDR3 is TGTGCCAGCAGCAACCCGATAGACAATGAGCAGTTCTTC. Protein product: CASSNPIDNEQFF.

CDR3 coding DNA: TGTGCCAGCAGTTGGAATGTTGGGGGCGGCGAAAAACTGTTTTTT. As protein: CASSWNVGGGEKLFF. V gene TRBV6-5 combines with J gene TRBJ1-4; the D gene is possibly TRBD1 (6 bases). V was cut by 4 bases and J by 8 bases, with 17 bases left in between. In germline, CDR1 is MNHEY, CDR2 SVGAGI. CDR3 length equals 15 residues.

The chain couples TRBV18 to TRBJ2-1, with 11 bases matching TRBD2. The germline V gene encodes CDR1 KGHSH and CDR2 LQKENI. With V trimmed by 4 bases and J by 5 bases, 19 bases remained unmatched. The length of the CDR3 is 20 residues. The chain's CDR3 is CASSRPGQKNSGRAHNEQFF. The DNA of the CDR3 is TGTGCCAGCTCACGGCCGGGACAAAAAAATAGCGGGAGGGCCCACAATGAGCAGTTCTTC.

This clone was seen only once. The CDR3: CASSVGLAGEETQYF. Written as DNA, the CDR3 is TGTGCCAGCAGCGTGGGACTAGCGGGAGAAGAGACCCAGTACTTC. The chain is built from TRBV2 and TRBJ2-5; 14 bases are shared with TRBD2. The CDR3 has 15 amino acids. V shed 6 bases, J shed 3 bases, and the junction held 3 bases outside the gene matches. Germline loops: CDR1 SNHLY, CDR2 FYNNEI.

V is TRBV19 and J is TRBJ1-2; TRBD1 is a possible D gene (6 bases). V was clipped by 10 bases and J by 0 bases, with 12 bases between them. This CDR3 has 13 amino acids. Germline loops: CDR1 LNHDA, CDR2 SQIVND (reference sequence). In nucleotides, the CDR3 is TGTGCCACCTCCGGGACACCTAACTATGGCTACACCTTC. Translated: CATSGTPNYGYTF.

The V gene is TRBV9, the J gene TRBJ1-1; 9 nucleotides agree with TRBD1. Unmatched junction bases numbered 12, after V lost 3 bases and J lost 6 bases. Per the germline V gene, CDR1 is SGDLS and CDR2 is YYNGEE. CDR3 size: 16 residues. In nucleotides, the CDR3 is TGTGCCAGCAGCGGAGATCCGGGACAGGGATTATCTGAAGCTTTCTTT. It encodes CASSGDPGQGLSEAFF.

CDR3 bases: TGTGCCAGCAGCGTATCGACAGGGGCCTACGAGCAGTACTTC. Translating it yields CASSVSTGAYEQYF. The chain is built from TRBV9 and TRBJ2-7; TRBD1 aligns across 8 bases. V lost 1 base and J lost 2; bases outside the gene matches: 2. CDR1 is SGDLS and CDR2 is YYNGEE in the germline V gene. The CDR3 totals 14 residues.

The rearrangement uses TRBV4-1 and TRBJ1-6, with 7 bases lining up with TRBD1. Germline V gene sequence: CDR1 MGHRA, CDR2 YSYEKL. V gave up 1 base and J gave up 2 bases; unmatched junction bases: 2. CDR3 size: 16 residues. The CDR3 coding sequence is TGCGCCAGCAGCCAAGTCAGGGGGGCCTATAATTCACCCCTCCACTTT. Its protein product is CASSQVRGAYNSPLHF.